The T cell receptor (beta chain) under discussion was sequenced for a study of T-cell memory formation after mild COVID-19. This clonotype was seen only a few times. Its cognate antigen is unknown. CDR1 is SGHRS, CDR2 YFSETQ, per germline. The CDR3 loop spans 16 amino acids. V gave up 4 bases and J gave up 0 bases, with 17 bases separating them. TCRdb reprocessed the 5' RACE reads with MiXCR, giving one entry per CDR3 protein. The sample yields around 140,000 distinct CDR3 sequences, around 21% seen once. Points from the study as a whole: CD4+ bias marked clones expanding day 15 to 37, unlike balanced contracting clones. Memory sampled before infection contained some responding clones, suggesting cross-reactive memory joined.

Material: PBMCs or a T cell subset sorted from them (not recorded which). The TCR sequence derives from an adult woman who had mild COVID-19 (a few samples of this study predate the infection). Cell type and time point are not known. J is TRBJ2-7 and V is TRBV5-1; D uncertain. The CDR3 bases are TGCGCCAGCAGCATAGAACACGGGCGACGCTCCTACGAGCAGTACTTC. This gives the protein CASSIEHGRRSYEQYF.